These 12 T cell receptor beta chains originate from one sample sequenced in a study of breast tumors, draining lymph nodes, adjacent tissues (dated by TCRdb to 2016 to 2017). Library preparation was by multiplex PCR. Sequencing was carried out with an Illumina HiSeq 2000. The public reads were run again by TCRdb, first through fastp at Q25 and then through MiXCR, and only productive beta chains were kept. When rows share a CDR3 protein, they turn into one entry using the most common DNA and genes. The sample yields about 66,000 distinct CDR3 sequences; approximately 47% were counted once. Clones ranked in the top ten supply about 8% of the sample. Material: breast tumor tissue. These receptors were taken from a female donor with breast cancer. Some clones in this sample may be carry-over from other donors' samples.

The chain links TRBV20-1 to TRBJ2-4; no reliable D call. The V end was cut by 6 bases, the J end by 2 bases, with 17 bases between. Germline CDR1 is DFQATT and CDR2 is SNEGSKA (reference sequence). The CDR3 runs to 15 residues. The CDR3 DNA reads TGCAGTGCGACAAGGGATCTTCACTCCAAAAACATTCAGTACTTC. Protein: CSATRDLHSKNIQYF.

The chain's CDR3 is CAISSRGSGYNSPLHF. CDR3 DNA sequence: TGTGCCATCAGCAGCAGGGGTTCAGGCTATAATTCACCCCTCCACTTT. The V gene is TRBV10-3, the J gene TRBJ1-6, with D possibly being TRBD1 (6 bases). The CDR3 is 16 amino acids. Germline V gives CDR1 ENHRY, CDR2 SYGVKD. V was clipped by 6 bases and J by 3 bases, with 15 bases between them.

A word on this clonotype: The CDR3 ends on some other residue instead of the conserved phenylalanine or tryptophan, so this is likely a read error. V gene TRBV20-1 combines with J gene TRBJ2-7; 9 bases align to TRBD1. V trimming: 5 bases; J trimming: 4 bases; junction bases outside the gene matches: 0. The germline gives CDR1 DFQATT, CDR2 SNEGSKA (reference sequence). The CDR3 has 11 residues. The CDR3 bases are TGCAGTGCTGGACAGGGGTACGAGCAGTACCTC. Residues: CSAGQGYEQYL.

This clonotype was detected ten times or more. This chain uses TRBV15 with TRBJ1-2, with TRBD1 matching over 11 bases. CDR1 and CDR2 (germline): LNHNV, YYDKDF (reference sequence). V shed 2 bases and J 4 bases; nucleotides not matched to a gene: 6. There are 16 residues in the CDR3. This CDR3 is CATSRPRTGGIYGYTF. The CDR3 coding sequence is TGTGCCACCAGCAGACCTCGGACAGGGGGCATCTATGGCTACACCTTC.

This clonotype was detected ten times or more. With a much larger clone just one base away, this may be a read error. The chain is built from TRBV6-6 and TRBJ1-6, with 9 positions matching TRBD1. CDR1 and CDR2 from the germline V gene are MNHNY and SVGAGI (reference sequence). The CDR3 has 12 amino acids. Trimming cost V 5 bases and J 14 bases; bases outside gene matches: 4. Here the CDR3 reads CASSHDRGALHF. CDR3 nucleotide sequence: TGTGCCAGCAGTCACGACAGGGGGGCCCTCCACTTT.

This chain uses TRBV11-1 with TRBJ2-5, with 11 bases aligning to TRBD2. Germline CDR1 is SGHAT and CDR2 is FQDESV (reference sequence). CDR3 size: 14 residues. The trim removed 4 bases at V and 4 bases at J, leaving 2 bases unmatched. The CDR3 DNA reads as TGTGCCAGCAGCTATACTAGCGGGAGAGAGACCCAGTACTTC. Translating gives CASSYTSGRETQYF. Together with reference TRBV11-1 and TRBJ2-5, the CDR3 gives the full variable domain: EAEVAQSPRYKITEKSQAVAFWCDPISGHATLYWYRQILGQGPELLVQFQDESVVDDSQLPKDRFSAERLKGVDSTLKIQPAELGDSAMYLCASSYTSGRETQYFGPGTRLLVL.

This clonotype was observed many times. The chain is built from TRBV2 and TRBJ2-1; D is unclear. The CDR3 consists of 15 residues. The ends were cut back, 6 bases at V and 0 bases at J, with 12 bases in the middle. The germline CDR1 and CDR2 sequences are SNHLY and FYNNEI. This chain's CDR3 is CASRPKLSSYNEQFF. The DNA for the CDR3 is TGTGCCAGCAGGCCTAAACTTAGCTCCTACAATGAGCAGTTCTTC.

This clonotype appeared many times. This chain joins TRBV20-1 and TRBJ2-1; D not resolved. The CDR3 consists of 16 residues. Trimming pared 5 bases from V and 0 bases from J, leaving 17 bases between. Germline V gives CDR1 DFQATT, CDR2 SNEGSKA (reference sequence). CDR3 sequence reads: CSALPLFGSSYNEQFF. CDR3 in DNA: TGCAGTGCTCTACCCCTTTTTGGTAGCTCCTACAATGAGCAGTTCTTC.

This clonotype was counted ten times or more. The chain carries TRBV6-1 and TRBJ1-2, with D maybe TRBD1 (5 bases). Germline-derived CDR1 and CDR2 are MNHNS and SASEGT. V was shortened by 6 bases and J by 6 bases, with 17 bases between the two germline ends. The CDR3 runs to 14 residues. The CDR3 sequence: CASRDNTGSNGYTF. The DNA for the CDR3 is TGTGCCAGCAGGGATAACACAGGTTCCAATGGCTACACCTTC.

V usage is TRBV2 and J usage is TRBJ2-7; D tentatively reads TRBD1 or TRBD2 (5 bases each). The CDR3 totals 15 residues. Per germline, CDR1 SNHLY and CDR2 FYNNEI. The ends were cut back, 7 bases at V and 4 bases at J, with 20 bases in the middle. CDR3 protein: CASTETTGRHYEQYF. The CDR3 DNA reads TGTGCCAGCACCGAAACCACGGGACGCCATTACGAGCAGTACTTC.

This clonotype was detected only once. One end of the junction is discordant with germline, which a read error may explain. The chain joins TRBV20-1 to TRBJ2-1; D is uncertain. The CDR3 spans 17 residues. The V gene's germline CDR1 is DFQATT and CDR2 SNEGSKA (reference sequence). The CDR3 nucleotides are TGCAGTCCCCACGATCCGGGTACTTCGGGCTCGTACAGTGAGCAGTTCTTC. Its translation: CSPHDPGTSGSYSEQFF.

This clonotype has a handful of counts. The CDR3 bases are TGTGCCAGCAGGGGCCTCCTTACACCCGAGCAGTTCTTC. Its protein is CASRGLLTPEQFF. The rearrangement uses TRBV27 and TRBJ2-1; no reliable D call. V was trimmed by 6 bases and J by 10 bases, leaving 16 bases between them. CDR1 MNHEY and CDR2 SMNVEV come from the germline V gene (reference sequence). CDR3 size: 13 residues.